The 8 T cell receptor beta chains below were found in one sample sequenced in a study of molecular identifiers for immune sequencing clone quantification. TCRdb itself ran the PCR reads through MiXCR, one entry per CDR3 protein. The sample holds 300,000 to 400,000 distinct CDR3 sequences; over 20% are singletons and the top ten take 0.81%. What was sequenced was naive CD8+ T cells from blood, with Jurkat cell RNA spiked in. The subset: FACS-sorted CD8+CD4-CCR7+CD45RA+ naive T cells. Receptors were obtained from a human donor in good health. Some libraries in this study had Jurkat cell RNA spiked in.

Comments on this clonotype: It may be a read error: a sequence one base away is much more abundant. The CDR3 region is CASSTSGTNNGQFF. The CDR3 DNA reads as TGTGCCAGCAGCACTAGCGGGACGAACAATGGGCAGTTCTTC. The chain links TRBV7-9 to TRBJ2-1; 10 positions match TRBD2. The germline CDR1 and CDR2 sequences are SEHNR and FQNEAQ (reference sequence). The CDR3 runs 14 residues.

A remark on this clonotype: A read error may produce the germline difference seen at one junction end. The rearrangement uses TRBV30 and TRBJ1-2; the D is unclear. Germline CDR1 reads GTSNPN; CDR2 reads SVGIG (reference sequence). The CDR3 is made up of 15 amino acids. Here the CDR3 reads CAWSVEERLVNGHTF. CDR3 DNA sequence: TGTGCCTGGAGTGTTGAGGAGAGATTGGTCAATGGCCACACCTTC.

Turning to this clonotype: It may be a read error: a sequence one base away is much more abundant. The J gene is TRBJ1-5, the V gene TRBV27, with 9 bases aligning to TRBD1. The CDR3 contains 15 residues. Germline CDR1 MNHEY, CDR2 SMNVEV (reference sequence). The CDR3 nucleotides read TGTGCCCGCAGTTTAGGGACAGGGATTGGTCAGCCCCAGCATTTT. Translation gives CARSLGTGIGQPQHF.

This clonotype was detected a few times. V usage is TRBV6-5 and J usage is TRBJ1-6, with D unresolved. The ends were cut back, 6 bases at V and 4 bases at J, with 13 bases in the middle. Germline V gives CDR1 MNHEY, CDR2 SVGAGI. The CDR3 is 15 amino acids. The DNA for the CDR3 is TGTGCCAGCAGCCCCAGCGACGGTTATAATTCACCCCTCCACTTT. Translated, it gives CASSPSDGYNSPLHF.

This clonotype was seen a few times. The V and J genes are TRBV18 and TRBJ2-3; D is ambiguous. The CDR3 is 16 residues long. V was cut by 1 base and J by 0 bases, with 11 bases left in between. In germline, CDR1 is KGHSH, CDR2 LQKENI. CDR3 loop: CASSPQDGSSTDTQYF. The CDR3 DNA follows: TGTGCCAGCTCACCACAGGACGGGTCTAGCACAGATACGCAGTATTTT. Based on the CDR3 plus reference TRBV18 and TRBJ2-3, the full variable domain is NAGVMQNPRHLVRRRGQEARLRCSPMKGHSHVYWYRQLPEEGLKFMVYLQKENIIDESGMPKERFSAEFPKEGPSILRIQQVVRGDSAAYFCASSPQDGSSTDTQYFGPGTRLTVL.

This clonotype was detected many times. The chain links TRBV4-1 to TRBJ2-7; maybe TRBD1 (5 bases). This CDR3 has 14 amino acids. The germline V gene has CDR1 MGHRA and CDR2 YSYEKL. Deletions cut 0 bases from V and 3 bases from J, with 9 bases between. CDR3 DNA sequence: TGCGCCAGCAGCCAAGATCTAGGGGTCTACGAGCAGTACTTC. Its protein is CASSQDLGVYEQYF.

In this sample, this clonotype turned up many times. This chain joins TRBV7-7 and TRBJ2-3; a possible D gene is TRBD2 (6 bases). V lost 5 bases and J 4 bases, leaving 16 bases between the germline ends. This CDR3 has 15 residues. Germline V gene sequence: CDR1 SSHAT, CDR2 FNYEAQ (reference sequence). The CDR3 here is CASSTGTDNPDTQYF. As DNA, the CDR3 is TGTGCCAGCAGCACCGGGACTGATAACCCAGATACGCAGTATTTT.

This clonotype was detected many times. The gene calls are TRBV20-1 and TRBJ2-3; 10 bases fit TRBD2. The CDR3 length is 15 residues. With 6 bases clipped from V and 0 bases from J, the junction kept 6 bases outside the gene matches. The germline gives CDR1 DFQATT, CDR2 SNEGSKA (reference sequence). The CDR3 spells CSATRTSGSTDTQYF. In nucleotides, the CDR3 is TGCAGTGCCACCCGGACTAGCGGAAGCACAGATACGCAGTATTTT.